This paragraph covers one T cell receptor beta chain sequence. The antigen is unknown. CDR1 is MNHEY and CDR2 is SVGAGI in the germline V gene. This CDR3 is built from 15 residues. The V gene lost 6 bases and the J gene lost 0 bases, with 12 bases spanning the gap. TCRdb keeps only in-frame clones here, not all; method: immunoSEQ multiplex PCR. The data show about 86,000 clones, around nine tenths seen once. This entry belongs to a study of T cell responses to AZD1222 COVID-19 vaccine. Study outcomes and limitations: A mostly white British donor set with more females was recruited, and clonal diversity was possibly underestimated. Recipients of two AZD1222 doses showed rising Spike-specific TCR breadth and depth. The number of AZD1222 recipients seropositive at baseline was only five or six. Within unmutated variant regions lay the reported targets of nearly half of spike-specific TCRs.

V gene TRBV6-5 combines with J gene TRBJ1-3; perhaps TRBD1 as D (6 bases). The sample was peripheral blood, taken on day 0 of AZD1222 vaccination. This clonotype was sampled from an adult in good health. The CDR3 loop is CASRTDRSSGNTIYF. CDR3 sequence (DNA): TGTGCCAGCAGAACTGACAGGAGCTCTGGAAACACCATATATTTT.